Below, 13 T cell receptor beta chains from the same sample are listed, as sequenced in a study of T cells after yellow fever vaccination. TCRdb called the 5' RACE reads again in MiXCR, with one record for every CDR3 protein. Of 100,000 to 150,000 distinct CDR3 sequences in the sample, roughly 15% are singletons; the top ten hold roughly two fifths. Sequencing was performed on CD8+ T cells sorted from PBMCs, taken 5 days after the yellow fever booster vaccination. These receptor sequences come from a man between 18 and 29 years old who received the YFV17D yellow fever vaccine.

This clonotype was counted at least ten times. The genes are TRBV7-9 and TRBJ1-3; D not resolved. Germline CDR1 is SEHNR and CDR2 is FQNEAQ (reference sequence). The CDR3 covers 14 residues. V lost 2 bases, J lost 0 bases, and 5 bases lay in between. The CDR3 is CASSLLGSGNTIYF. DNA of the CDR3: TGTGCCAGCAGCTTACTCGGCTCTGGAAACACCATATATTTT. The full variable domain, rest sourced from reference TRBV7-9 and TRBJ1-3, is DTGVSQNPRHKITKRGQNVTFRCDPISEHNRLYWYRQTLGQGPEFLTYFQNEAQLEKSRLLSDRFSAERPKGSFSTLEIQRTEQGDSAMYLCASSLLGSGNTIYFGEGSWLTVV.

The V gene is TRBV12-3 or TRBV12-4, the J gene TRBJ1-6; D remains ambiguous. V shed 5 bases and J shed 0 bases, with 5 bases lying between them. The CDR3 has 14 residues. CDR3 coding DNA: TGTGCCAGCAGTCCTAGCTCCTATAATTCACCCCTCCACTTT. Translating gives CASSPSSYNSPLHF.

The chain's CDR3 is CASSQGGIPNTGELFF. For the CDR3, the DNA is TGCGCCAGCAGCCAAGGGGGAATTCCGAACACCGGGGAGCTGTTTTTT. The chain combines TRBV4-1 with TRBJ2-2; D gene uncertain. CDR3 length: 16 amino acids. The germline gives CDR1 MGHRA, CDR2 YSYEKL. V was pared by 1 base and J by 0 bases, with 9 bases between.

The rearrangement links TRBV6-5 to TRBJ2-3; 7 nucleotides align to TRBD2. This CDR3 contains 18 residues. Germline CDR1 and CDR2: MNHEY and SVGAGI. The V and J ends lost 6 bases and 2 bases, in that order; junction bases with no gene match: 17. The CDR3 region is CASSHWLERGLITDTQYF. In DNA, the CDR3 is TGTGCCAGCAGCCATTGGCTTGAGCGGGGACTAATCACAGATACGCAGTATTTT.

A few counts support this clonotype. The J gene is TRBJ2-5, the V gene TRBV13, with 7 positions matching TRBD2. This CDR3 comprises 15 residues. Germline CDR1 is PRHDT and CDR2 is FYEKMQ (reference sequence). The V segment lost 1 base and the J segment 4 bases; nucleotides outside the gene matches: 6. This CDR3 is CASSLVAGELETQYF. The CDR3 DNA reads TGTGCCAGCAGCTTAGTGGCGGGGGAACTAGAGACCCAGTACTTC.

This chain joins TRBV6-5 and TRBJ2-3; no definite D call. This CDR3 has 14 amino acids. CDR1 is MNHEY, CDR2 SVGAGI, per germline. Trimming left V 4 bases short and J 4 bases short, with 12 bases between. DNA of the CDR3: TGTGCCAGCAGTTTTTCGAGCCCCGCAGATACGCAGTATTTT. Protein: CASSFSSPADTQYF.

This clonotype was seen only a few times. The J gene is TRBJ2-1, the V gene TRBV28, with 10 positions matching TRBD2. V shed 3 bases, J shed 8 bases, and the junction held 7 bases outside the gene matches. CDR3 length: 15 residues. Germline CDR1 and CDR2: MDHEN and SYDVKM. CDR3 amino acids: CASSFSAGGLDEQFF. CDR3 nucleotide sequence: TGTGCCAGCAGTTTTTCAGCGGGGGGGCTTGATGAGCAGTTCTTC.

CDR3 nucleotide sequence: TGTGCCAGCAGCTCCCGGGACAGGGGGCTAAACACTGAAGCTTTCTTT. Encoded protein: CASSSRDRGLNTEAFF. The chain couples TRBV7-9 to TRBJ1-1, with 12 bases identical to TRBD1. Germline loops: CDR1 SEHNR, CDR2 FQNEAQ (reference sequence). The CDR3 is 16 amino acids. The J segment lost 2 bases and the V segment lost 4 bases, leaving 5 bases of the junction unmatched. The full variable domain, with the rest looked up from reference TRBV7-9 and TRBJ1-1, is DTGVSQNPRHKITKRGQNVTFRCDPISEHNRLYWYRQTLGQGPEFLTYFQNEAQLEKSRLLSDRFSAERPKGSFSTLEIQRTEQGDSAMYLCASSSRDRGLNTEAFFGQGTRLTVV.

The chain links TRBV27 to TRBJ2-7; 7 bases are a match to TRBD1. Germline V gene sequence: CDR1 MNHEY, CDR2 SMNVEV (reference sequence). This CDR3 has 14 amino acids. Losses at the gene ends were 3 bases for V and 0 bases for J; bases not matched to a gene: 2. In DNA form, the CDR3 reads TGTGCCAGCAGTTTCACAGGGGACTCCTACGAGCAGTACGTC. It yields the protein CASSFTGDSYEQYV.

The CDR3, as DNA: TGTGCCATCAGAAGGGCGGACCGGGAGACCCAGTACTTC. Translated: CAIRRADRETQYF. The chain recombines TRBV10-3 with TRBJ2-5; no firm D call. V lost 6 bases and J lost 5, with 13 bases in between. The length of the CDR3 is 13 residues. Germline V gene lookup returns CDR1 ENHRY and CDR2 SYGVKD.

The chain recombines TRBV12-3 or TRBV12-4 with TRBJ2-7, with D perhaps TRBD1 or TRBD2 (5 bases each). Between the trimmed V and J ends, which lost 1 base and 3 bases, there was a span of 7 bases. The CDR3 is 13 residues long. CDR3 DNA sequence: TGTGCCAGCAGTTTAGGGGGGTTCTACGAGCAGTACTTC. Residues: CASSLGGFYEQYF.

This clonotype was detected a few times. This rearrangement joins TRBV7-3 to TRBJ2-5; D possibly matches TRBD1 or TRBD2 (5 bases each). CDR3 size: 15 residues. From germline, CDR1 is SGHTA and CDR2 FQGTGA. The V and J ends lost 1 base and 5 bases respectively, with 14 bases between them. The CDR3: CASSLIGSGTETQYF. The CDR3 DNA sequence: TGTGCCAGCAGCTTAATTGGGTCTGGGACCGAGACCCAGTACTTC. Full variable domain (rest looked up from reference TRBV7-3 and TRBJ2-5): GAGVSQTPSNKVTEKGKYVELRCDPISGHTALYWYRQSLGQGPEFLIYFQGTGAADDSGLPNDRFFAVRPEGSVSTLKIQRTERGDSAVYLCASSLIGSGTETQYFGPGTRLLVL.

The CDR3 DNA reads as TGTGCCAGCAGTCCTCCGGGACTAGCCTACAATGAGCAGTTCTTC. Its protein product is CASSPPGLAYNEQFF. V gene TRBV27 combines with J gene TRBJ2-1; 8 nucleotides align to TRBD2. The germline V gene has CDR1 MNHEY and CDR2 SMNVEV (reference sequence). This CDR3 spans 15 amino acids. V dropped 5 bases and J dropped 2; count of bases not matched to a gene: 5.